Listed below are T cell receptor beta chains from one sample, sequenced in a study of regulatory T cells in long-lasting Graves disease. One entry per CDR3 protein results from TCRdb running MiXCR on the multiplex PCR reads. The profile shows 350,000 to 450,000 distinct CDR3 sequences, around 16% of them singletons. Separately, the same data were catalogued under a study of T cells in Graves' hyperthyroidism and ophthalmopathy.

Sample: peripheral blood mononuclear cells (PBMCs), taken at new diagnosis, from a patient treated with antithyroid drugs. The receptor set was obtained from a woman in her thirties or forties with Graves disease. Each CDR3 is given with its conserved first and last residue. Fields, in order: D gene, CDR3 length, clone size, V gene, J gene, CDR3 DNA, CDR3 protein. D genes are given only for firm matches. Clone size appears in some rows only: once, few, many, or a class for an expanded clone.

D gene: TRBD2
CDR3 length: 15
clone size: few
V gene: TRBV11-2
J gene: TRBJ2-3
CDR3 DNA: TGTGCCAGCAGCACCCTAGCGGGAGTAACAGATACGCAGTATTTT
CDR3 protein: CASSTLAGVTDTQYF

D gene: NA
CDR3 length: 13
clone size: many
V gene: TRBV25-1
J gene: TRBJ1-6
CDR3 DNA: TGTGCCAGCAGTGAAGCAACTAATTCACCCCTCCACTTT
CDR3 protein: CASSEATNSPLHF

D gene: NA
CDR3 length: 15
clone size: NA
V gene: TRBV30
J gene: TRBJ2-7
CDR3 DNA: TGTGCCGGAGAGCGAGGCGCAGAATACTCCTACGAGCAGTACTTC
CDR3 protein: CAGERGAEYSYEQYF

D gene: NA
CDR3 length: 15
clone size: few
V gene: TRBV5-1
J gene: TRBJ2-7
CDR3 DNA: TGCGCCAGCAGCTTCGTCGGACAGTCTCCCGACGAGCAGTACTTC
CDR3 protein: CASSFVGQSPDEQYF

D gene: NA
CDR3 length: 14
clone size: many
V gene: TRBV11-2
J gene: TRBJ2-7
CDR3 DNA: TGTGCCAGCAGCTTAGGGAGGTTCTCTGACGAGCAGTACTTC
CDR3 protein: CASSLGRFSDEQYF

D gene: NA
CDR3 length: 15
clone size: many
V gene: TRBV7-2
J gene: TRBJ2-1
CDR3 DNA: TGTGCCAGCAGCTTCCCGTGGAGTCGGTACAATGAGCAGTTCTTC
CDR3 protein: CASSFPWSRYNEQFF

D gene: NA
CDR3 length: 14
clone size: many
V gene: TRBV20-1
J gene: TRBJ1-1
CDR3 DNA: TGCAGTGCTAGAGATAATCGGGGGGCAGCTGAAGCTTTCTTT
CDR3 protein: CSARDNRGAAEAFF

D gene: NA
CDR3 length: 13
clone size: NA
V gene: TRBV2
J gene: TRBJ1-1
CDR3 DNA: TGTGCCAGCACGGACACCCATAGCACTGAAGCTTTCTTT
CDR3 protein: CASTDTHSTEAFF

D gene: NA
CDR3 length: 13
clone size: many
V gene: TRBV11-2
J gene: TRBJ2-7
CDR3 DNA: TGTGCCAGCAGCTTTCGATCCGGCTACGAGCAGTACTTC
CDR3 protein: CASSFRSGYEQYF

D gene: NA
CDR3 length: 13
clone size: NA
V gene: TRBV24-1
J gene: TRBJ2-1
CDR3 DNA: TGTGCCACCAGTGACCCTGGACCGAATGAGCAGTTCTTC
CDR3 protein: CATSDPGPNEQFF

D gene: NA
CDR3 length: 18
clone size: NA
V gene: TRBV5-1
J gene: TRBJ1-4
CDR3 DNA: TGCGCCAGCAGCTTGGACTCGCACGCAGTTAAATCGGGGGAAAAACTGTTTTTT
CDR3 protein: CASSLDSHAVKSGEKLFF

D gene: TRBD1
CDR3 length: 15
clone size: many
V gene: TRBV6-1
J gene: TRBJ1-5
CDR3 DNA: TGTGCCAGCGGGCATCGGGACAGGGTCAATCAGCCCCAGCATTTT
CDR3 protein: CASGHRDRVNQPQHF

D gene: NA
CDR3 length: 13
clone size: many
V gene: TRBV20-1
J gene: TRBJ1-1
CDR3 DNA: TGCAGTGCTAGCGTGGGAGGGGACACTGAAGCTTTCTTT
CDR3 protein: CSASVGGDTEAFF

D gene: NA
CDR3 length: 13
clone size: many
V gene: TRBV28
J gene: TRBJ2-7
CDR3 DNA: TGTGCCAGCAGTTCGCCGGGAGCCTACGAGCAGTACTTC
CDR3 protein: CASSSPGAYEQYF

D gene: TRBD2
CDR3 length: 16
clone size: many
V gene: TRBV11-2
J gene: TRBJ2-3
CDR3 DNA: TGTGCCAGCAGCCCCTCTTGGGCGGGAGGCACAGATACGCAGTATTTT
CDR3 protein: CASSPSWAGGTDTQYF

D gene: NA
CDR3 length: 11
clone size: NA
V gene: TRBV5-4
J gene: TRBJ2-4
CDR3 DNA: TGTGCCACCCAGGATGGAAACATTCAGTACTTC
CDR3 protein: CATQDGNIQYF

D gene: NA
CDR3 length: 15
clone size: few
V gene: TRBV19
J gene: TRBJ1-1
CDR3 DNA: TGTGCCAGTAGTATAGATAAGGGTTTGAACACTGAAGCTTTCTTT
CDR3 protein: CASSIDKGLNTEAFF

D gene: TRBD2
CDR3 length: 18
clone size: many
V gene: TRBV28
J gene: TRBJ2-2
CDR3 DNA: TGTGCCAGCAGCCTTCTGAGTTTGTTAGCGGGAAACACCGGGGAGCTGTTTTTT
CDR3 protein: CASSLLSLLAGNTGELFF

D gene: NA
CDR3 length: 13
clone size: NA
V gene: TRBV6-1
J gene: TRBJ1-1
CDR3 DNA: TGTGCCAGCAGTATGGACCCGAACACTGAAGCTTTCTTT
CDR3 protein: CASSMDPNTEAFF

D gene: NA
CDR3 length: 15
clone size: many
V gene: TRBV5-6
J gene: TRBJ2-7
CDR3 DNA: TGTGCCAGCAGCTTCTGGGACCGACGCTCCTACGAGCAGTACTTC
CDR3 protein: CASSFWDRRSYEQYF

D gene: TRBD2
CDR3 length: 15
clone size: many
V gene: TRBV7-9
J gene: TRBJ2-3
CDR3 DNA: TGTGCCAGCAGCTTAGGTCTCCGGGAGGCGGTTACGCAGTATTTT
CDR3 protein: CASSLGLREAVTQYF

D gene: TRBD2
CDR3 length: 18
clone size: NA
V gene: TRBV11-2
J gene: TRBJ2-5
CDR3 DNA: TGTGCCAGCAGGCCAATTAGAGGGGCCGGGACTAGCGGCGAGACCCAGTACTTC
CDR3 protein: CASRPIRGAGTSGETQYF

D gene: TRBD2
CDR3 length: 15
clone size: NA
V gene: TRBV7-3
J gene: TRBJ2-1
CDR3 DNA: TGTGCCAGCAGCTTACAGGCGGGAGCTCACAATGAGCAGTTCTTC
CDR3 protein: CASSLQAGAHNEQFF